The 25 T cell receptor beta chains in this list originate from one sample, sequenced in a study of cytomegalovirus exposure and HLA in healthy donors. The PCR ran on 60 Vbeta and 13 Jbeta primers. This table comes from immunoSEQ multiplex PCR, and its TCRdb copy is limited to in-frame clones, with some not included. Of 120,000 to 150,000 clones listed, 75% to 80% are singletons. What was sequenced was PBMCs. The receptor set was obtained from a male donor in good health and CMV-seronegative.

V is TRBV15 and J is TRBJ1-2; no clear D. This CDR3 region has 15 residues. Germline V gene sequence: CDR1 LNHNV, CDR2 YYDKDF (reference sequence). The V and J ends lost 3 bases and 8 bases respectively, with 19 bases between them. CDR3 bases: TGTGCCACCAGCAGGCCCGGCGATGGGAGTGGCGGCTACACCTTC. It codes for CATSRPGDGSGGYTF.

The rearrangement uses TRBV11-2 and TRBJ2-1; 8 nucleotides line up with TRBD1. The length of the CDR3 is 17 residues. The germline V gene has CDR1 SGHAT and CDR2 FQNNGV. Germline trimming cut 1 base from V and 7 bases from J; bases unmatched to any gene: 12. The CDR3 region has the DNA TGTGCCAGCAGCTTAGGGAACCTAGGACAGGGTATGAATGAGCAGTTCTTC. It yields the protein CASSLGNLGQGMNEQFF.

The rearrangement links TRBV4-1 to TRBJ1-2, with TRBD1 matching 7 bases. In germline, CDR1 is MGHRA, CDR2 YSYEKL. V gave up 5 bases and J gave up 0 bases; unmatched junction bases: 12. CDR3 length: 17 amino acids. The CDR3 region is CASSSQGSQLANYGYTF. The CDR3 DNA is TGCGCCAGCAGCTCACAGGGGTCCCAGTTAGCTAACTATGGCTACACCTTC.

The gene calls are TRBV5-1 and TRBJ1-3, with TRBD1 matching over 7 bases. With V trimmed by 3 bases and J by 2 bases, 2 bases remained unmatched. The CDR3 contains 14 residues. Germline-derived CDR1 and CDR2 are SGHRS and YFSETQ. CDR3 DNA sequence: TGCGCCAGCAGCTCAGGGACAGCTGGAAACACCATATATTTT. Protein sequence: CASSSGTAGNTIYF.

The chain employs TRBV2 and TRBJ2-3; 7 bases fit TRBD2. The ends lost 4 bases at V and 5 bases at J; junction bases unmatched: 12. The CDR3 loop spans 16 amino acids. Germline-derived CDR1 and CDR2 are SNHLY and FYNNEI. CDR3 amino acids: CASSGVGGRAGDTQYF. For the CDR3, the DNA is TGTGCCAGCAGTGGGGTTGGTGGGAGGGCTGGAGATACGCAGTATTTT.

In this sample, this clone turned up a few times. The rearrangement links TRBV6-6 to TRBJ2-2; D remains ambiguous. CDR1 is MNHNY and CDR2 is SVGAGI in the germline V gene (reference sequence). This CDR3 is built from 11 residues. V gave up 4 bases and J gave up 5 bases, with 2 bases separating them. This CDR3 reads CASSSTGELFF. The CDR3 nucleotides are TGTGCCAGCAGTTCTACCGGGGAGCTGTTTTTT.

Only a few counts were recorded for this clone. The chain is built from TRBV7-2 and TRBJ2-5, with 9 positions matching TRBD2. Losses at the gene ends were 2 bases for V and 4 bases for J; bases not matched to a gene: 5. CDR3 size: 15 residues. In germline, CDR1 is SGHTA, CDR2 FQGNSA. The CDR3 spells CASSLRAGGVETQYF. CDR3 DNA: TGTGCCAGCAGCTTAAGAGCGGGAGGAGTAGAGACCCAGTACTTC. The complete variable domain, with remaining parts taken from reference TRBV7-2 and TRBJ2-5, reads GAGVSQSPSNKVTEKGKDVELRCDPISGHTALYWYRQSLGQGLEFLIYFQGNSAPDKSGLPSDRFSAERTGGSVSTLTIQRTQQEDSAVYLCASSLRAGGVETQYFGPGTRLLVL.

This clone was observed a few times. V gene TRBV9 combines with J gene TRBJ2-5, with D perhaps TRBD1 (6 bases). This CDR3 has 13 residues. Trimming cost V 4 bases and J 5 bases, with 12 bases left between them. Per germline, CDR1 SGDLS and CDR2 YYNGEE. The CDR3 loop reads CASSQGPRETQYF. The CDR3, as DNA: TGTGCCAGCAGCCAGGGGCCGCGCGAGACCCAGTACTTC. Supplemented by reference TRBV9 and TRBJ2-5, the full variable domain reads DSGVTQTPKHLITATGQRVTLRCSPRSGDLSVYWYQQSLDQGLQFLIQYYNGEERAKGNILERFSAQQFPDLHSELNLSSLELGDSALYFCASSQGPRETQYFGPGTRLLVL.

The chain is built from TRBV5-1 and TRBJ1-6; TRBD1 is a possible D gene (6 bases). The CDR3 has 15 residues. Germline lookup yields CDR1 SGHRS and CDR2 YFSETQ. Trimming took off 0 bases at V and 8 bases at J, with 12 bases between the two ends. Written as DNA, the CDR3 is TGCGCCAGCAGCTTGGGGGACAACATCCATTCACCCCTCCACTTT. Its protein is CASSLGDNIHSPLHF.

Only a few counts were recorded for this clone. V and J are TRBV27 and TRBJ2-1; tentatively, D is TRBD2 (5 bases). The germline V and J ends were trimmed by 5 bases and 3 bases, with 14 bases remaining between them. Germline CDR1 and CDR2: MNHEY and SMNVEV (reference sequence). The CDR3 length is 15 residues. The DNA for the CDR3 is TGTGCCAGCAGTCCATCGCCCGAGGGCTACAATGAGCAGTTCTTC. Residues: CASSPSPEGYNEQFF.

The chain is built from TRBV7-6 and TRBJ1-2, with D perhaps matching TRBD1 (5 bases). Germline V gives CDR1 SGHVS, CDR2 FNYEAQ. Trimming took 0 bases from V and 4 from J, leaving 9 bases between them. This CDR3 has 14 residues. The CDR3 sequence: CASSLARGGYGYTF. CDR3 DNA sequence: TGTGCCAGCAGCTTAGCAAGGGGAGGCTATGGCTACACCTTC.

This clone was observed a few times. The chain employs TRBV7-2 and TRBJ2-3; 11 nucleotides agree with TRBD2. J was trimmed by 7 bases and V by 2 bases; bases with no gene match: 8. CDR1 and CDR2 (germline): SGHTA, FQGNSA. The CDR3 contains 16 residues. This CDR3 reads CASSLRLAGGRNTQYF. Here the CDR3 DNA reads TGTGCCAGCAGCTTAAGGCTAGCGGGGGGCCGAAATACGCAGTATTTT.

This clone appeared a single time. This sequence joins TRBV18 and TRBJ1-5; D unclear. Trimming left V 1 base short and J 6 bases short, with 10 bases between. CDR1 and CDR2 from the germline V gene are KGHSH and LQKENI. The CDR3 spans 14 residues. CDR3 sequence: CASSPRAEIQPQHF. CDR3 DNA sequence: TGTGCCAGCTCACCACGGGCTGAAATTCAGCCCCAGCATTTT.

The chain is built from TRBV6-6 and TRBJ1-2; 9 nucleotides line up with TRBD1. With V trimmed by 8 bases and J by 6 bases, 10 bases remained unmatched. The CDR3 is 14 amino acids. The germline V gene has CDR1 MNHNY and CDR2 SVGAGI (reference sequence). The CDR3 coding sequence is TGTGCCAGCCTTCAACAGGGGGCCGGGGATGGCTACACCTTC. Translating gives CASLQQGAGDGYTF.

This chain links TRBV29-1 with TRBJ2-3; TRBD1 matches 7 bases. V was pared by 7 bases and J by 0 bases, with 4 bases of the junction left unmatched. Germline V lookup: CDR1 SQVTM, CDR2 ANQGSEA. CDR3 size: 13 residues. CDR3 sequence: CSAVDRSTDTQYF. In DNA, the CDR3 is TGCAGCGCTGTGGACAGGAGCACAGATACGCAGTATTTT.

Written as DNA, the CDR3 is TGTGCCAGCAGTTACCGAGCGGGAGGCGCCTACGAGCAGTACTTC. Protein product: CASSYRAGGAYEQYF. This chain uses TRBV6-5 with TRBJ2-7; TRBD2 matches 9 bases. This CDR3 comprises 15 residues. V lost 2 bases to trimming and J lost 2 bases; unmatched junction nucleotides: 4. Germline V gives CDR1 MNHEY, CDR2 SVGAGI.

The rearrangement links TRBV5-1 to TRBJ2-5, with 7 nucleotides matching TRBD1. Germline CDR1 and CDR2: SGHRS and YFSETQ. Unmatched junction bases numbered 8, after V lost 4 bases and J lost 5 bases. The CDR3 has 14 residues. The CDR3 region is CASSPGTALETQYF. The CDR3 coding sequence is TGCGCCAGCAGCCCCGGGACAGCCTTGGAGACCCAGTACTTC.

V and J are TRBV4-3 and TRBJ1-2, with 8 bases identical to TRBD1. CDR3 length: 16 residues. Germline trimming cut 4 bases from V and 4 bases from J; bases unmatched to any gene: 11. Germline V gene lookup returns CDR1 LGHNA and CDR2 YSLEER. In DNA, the CDR3 is TGCGCCAGCAGCCCACACTCAGGGGGCGGAGGCTATGGCTACACCTTC. Its translation is CASSPHSGGGGYGYTF.

The table lists this clone with a count of one. The chain uses TRBV4-1 and TRBJ1-3; the D is unclear. Germline V CDR1 and CDR2: MGHRA, YSYEKL. The CDR3 is made up of 15 amino acids. V was clipped by 0 bases and J by 4 bases, with 10 bases between them. In DNA form, the CDR3 reads TGCGCCAGCAGCCAAGATTCAGCGTTGGGAAACACCATATATTTT. It codes for CASSQDSALGNTIYF.

Comment on this clone: A read error may account for a junction end that differs from germline. The V call is TRBV7-9, the J call TRBJ1-3; 7 positions agree with TRBD1. The CDR3 covers 15 residues. Germline CDR1 is SEHNR and CDR2 is FQNEAQ (reference sequence). The CDR3 nucleotides are TGTTCCAGCAGCAGAACAGGGGTCTCTGGAAACACCATATATTTT. It encodes CSSSRTGVSGNTIYF. Filled out from reference TRBV7-9 and TRBJ1-3, the complete variable domain reads DTGVSQNPRHKITKRGQNVTFRCDPISEHNRLYWYRQTLGQGPEFLTYFQNEAQLEKSRLLSDRFSAERPKGSFSTLEIQRTEQGDSAMYLCSSSRTGVSGNTIYFGEGSWLTVV.

The chain has TRBV23-1 and TRBJ2-7; 13 bases align to TRBD2. TRBV23-1 is noted as an ORF with a role that remains uncertain. The CDR3 is 16 residues long. V gave up 3 bases and J gave up 7 bases; unmatched junction bases: 9. CDR3 sequence: CASSHPGTSGEGEQYF. CDR3 nucleotide sequence: TGCGCCAGCAGTCACCCCGGGACTAGCGGGGAGGGGGAGCAGTACTTC.

The CDR3 DNA reads as TGTGCCACCGGATTGAGACAGGGGGGAATCACAGATACGCAGTATTTT. Its translation is CATGLRQGGITDTQYF. The chain joins TRBV5-4 to TRBJ2-3; 9 nucleotides agree with TRBD1. The CDR3 consists of 16 residues. The V gene's germline CDR1 is SGHNT and CDR2 YYREEE (reference sequence). Trimming cost V 9 bases and J 2 bases; bases outside gene matches: 13.

The gene calls are TRBV30 and TRBJ1-5; D call uncertain. From germline, CDR1 is GTSNPN and CDR2 SVGIG (reference sequence). V was shortened by 4 bases and J by 2 bases, with 9 bases between the two germline ends. The CDR3 loop spans 13 amino acids. The CDR3 sequence is CAWTNSGNQPQHF. For the CDR3, the DNA is TGTGCCTGGACAAATAGTGGCAATCAGCCCCAGCATTTT. The full variable domain, with the rest looked up from reference TRBV30 and TRBJ1-5, is SQTIHQWPATLVQPVGSPLSLECTVEGTSNPNLYWYRQAAGRGLQLLFYSVGIGQISSEVPQNLSASRPQDRQFILSSKKLLLSDSGFYLCAWTNSGNQPQHFGDGTRLSIL.

This rearrangement joins TRBV10-3 to TRBJ2-1; 11 bases match TRBD1. Trimming removed 4 bases from V and 6 bases from J; junction bases left unmatched: 8. Germline V gene lookup returns CDR1 ENHRY and CDR2 SYGVKD. The CDR3 contains 16 residues. This CDR3 is CAISAPGQGDFNEQFF. As DNA, the CDR3 is TGTGCCATCAGTGCCCCGGGACAGGGGGACTTCAATGAGCAGTTCTTC.

V is TRBV5-4 and J is TRBJ1-2; TRBD1 is a possible D gene (5 bases). This CDR3 comprises 15 residues. V was pared by 3 bases and J by 2 bases, with 14 bases between. Germline-derived CDR1 and CDR2 are SGHNT and YYREEE (reference sequence). The CDR3 sequence is CASSSKVGGNYGYTF. DNA for the CDR3: TGTGCCAGCAGCTCCAAGGTGGGGGGAAACTATGGCTACACCTTC.